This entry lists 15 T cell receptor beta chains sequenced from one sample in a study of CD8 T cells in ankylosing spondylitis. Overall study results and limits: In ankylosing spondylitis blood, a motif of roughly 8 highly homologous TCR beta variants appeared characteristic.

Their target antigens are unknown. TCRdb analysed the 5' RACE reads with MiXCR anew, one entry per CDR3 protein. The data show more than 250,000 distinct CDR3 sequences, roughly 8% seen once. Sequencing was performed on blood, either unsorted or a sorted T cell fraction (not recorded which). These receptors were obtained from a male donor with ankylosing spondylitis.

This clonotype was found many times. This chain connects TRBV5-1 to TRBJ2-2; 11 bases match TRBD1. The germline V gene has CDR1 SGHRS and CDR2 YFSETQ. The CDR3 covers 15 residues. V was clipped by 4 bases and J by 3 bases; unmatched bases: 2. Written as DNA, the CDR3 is TGCGCCAGCAGCGGACAGGGGGCAGACACCGGGGAGCTGTTTTTT. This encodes CASSGQGADTGELFF.

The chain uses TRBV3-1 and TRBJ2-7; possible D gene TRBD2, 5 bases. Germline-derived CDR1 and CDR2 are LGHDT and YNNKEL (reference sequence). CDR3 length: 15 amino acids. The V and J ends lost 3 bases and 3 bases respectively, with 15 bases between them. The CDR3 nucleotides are TGTGCCAGCAGCCAGCTCCTTGAGGGATTCTACGAGCAGTACTTC. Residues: CASSQLLEGFYEQYF.

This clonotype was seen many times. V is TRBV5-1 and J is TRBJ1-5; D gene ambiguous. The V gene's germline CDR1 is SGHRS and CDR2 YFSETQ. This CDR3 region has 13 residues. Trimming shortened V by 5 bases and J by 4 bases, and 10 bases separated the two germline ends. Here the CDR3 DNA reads TGCGCCAGCAGTATGGACGGGAATCAGCCCCAGCATTTT. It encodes CASSMDGNQPQHF. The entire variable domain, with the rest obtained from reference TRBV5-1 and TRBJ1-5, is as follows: KAGVTQTPRYLIKTRGQQVTLSCSPISGHRSVSWYQQTPGQGLQFLFEYFSETQRNKGNFPGRFSGRQFSNSRSEMNVSTLELGDSALYLCASSMDGNQPQHFGDGTRLSIL.

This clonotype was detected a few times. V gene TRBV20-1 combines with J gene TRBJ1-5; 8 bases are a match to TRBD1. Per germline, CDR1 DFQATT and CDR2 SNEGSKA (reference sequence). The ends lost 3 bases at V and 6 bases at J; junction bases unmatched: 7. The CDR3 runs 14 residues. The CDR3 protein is CSASHAGGFQPQHF. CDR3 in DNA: TGCAGTGCTAGTCACGCAGGGGGCTTTCAGCCCCAGCATTTT.

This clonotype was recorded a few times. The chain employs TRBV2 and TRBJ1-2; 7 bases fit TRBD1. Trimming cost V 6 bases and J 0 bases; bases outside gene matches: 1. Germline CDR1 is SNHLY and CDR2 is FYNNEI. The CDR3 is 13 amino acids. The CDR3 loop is CASRQGTNYGYTF. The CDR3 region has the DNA TGTGCCAGCAGACAGGGGACTAACTATGGCTACACCTTC.

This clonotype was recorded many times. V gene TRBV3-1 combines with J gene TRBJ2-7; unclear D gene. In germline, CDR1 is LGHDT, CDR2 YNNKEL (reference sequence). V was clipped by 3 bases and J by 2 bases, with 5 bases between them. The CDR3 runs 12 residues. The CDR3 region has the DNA TGTGCCAGCAGCCATTCAACCTACGAGCAGTACTTC. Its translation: CASSHSTYEQYF.

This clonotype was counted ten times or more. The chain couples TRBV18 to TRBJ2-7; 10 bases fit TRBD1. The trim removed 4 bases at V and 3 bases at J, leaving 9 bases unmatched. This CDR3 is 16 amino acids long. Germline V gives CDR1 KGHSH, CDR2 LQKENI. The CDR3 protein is CASSRPGQGTLYEQYF. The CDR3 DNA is TGTGCCAGCTCACGACCGGGACAGGGGACTCTCTACGAGCAGTACTTC.

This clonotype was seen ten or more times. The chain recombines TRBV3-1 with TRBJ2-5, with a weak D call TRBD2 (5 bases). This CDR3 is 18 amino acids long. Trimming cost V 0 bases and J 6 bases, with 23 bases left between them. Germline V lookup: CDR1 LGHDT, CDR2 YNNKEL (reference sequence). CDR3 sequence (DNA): TGTGCCAGCAGCCAAGAGGATAGGTTTGGCCGGGGTTTGAAGACCCAGTACTTC. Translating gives CASSQEDRFGRGLKTQYF.

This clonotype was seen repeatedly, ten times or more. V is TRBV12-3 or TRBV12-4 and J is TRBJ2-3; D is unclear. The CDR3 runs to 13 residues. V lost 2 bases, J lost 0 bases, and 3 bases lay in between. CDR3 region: CASSLFSTDTQYF. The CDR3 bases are TGTGCCAGCAGTTTATTTAGCACAGATACGCAGTATTTT.

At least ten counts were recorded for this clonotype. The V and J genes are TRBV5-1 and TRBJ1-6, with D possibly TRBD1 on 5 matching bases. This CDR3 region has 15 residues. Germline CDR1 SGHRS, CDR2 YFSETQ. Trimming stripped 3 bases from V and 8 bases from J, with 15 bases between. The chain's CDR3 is CASSSGVGPDSPLHF. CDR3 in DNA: TGCGCCAGCAGCTCCGGGGTGGGGCCGGATTCACCCCTCCACTTT.

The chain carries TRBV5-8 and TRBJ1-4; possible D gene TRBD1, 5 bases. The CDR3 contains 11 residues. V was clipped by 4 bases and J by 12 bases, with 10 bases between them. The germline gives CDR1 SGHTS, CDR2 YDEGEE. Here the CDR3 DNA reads TGTGCCAGCAGCCCACGGGACGAACTGTTTTTT. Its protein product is CASSPRDELFF.

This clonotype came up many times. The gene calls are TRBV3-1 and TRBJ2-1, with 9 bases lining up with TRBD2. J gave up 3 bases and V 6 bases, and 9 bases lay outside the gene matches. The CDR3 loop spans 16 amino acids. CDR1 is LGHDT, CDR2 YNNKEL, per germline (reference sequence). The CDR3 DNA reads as TGTGCCAGCAGGACCTTAGCGGGAGTAGGCTACAATGAGCAGTTCTTC. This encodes CASRTLAGVGYNEQFF.

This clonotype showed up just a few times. In DNA, the CDR3 is TGCGCCAGCAGCCGCGGGGGGCGGGGACAGGGAGAGACCCAGTACTTC. Protein: CASSRGGRGQGETQYF. This chain joins TRBV5-1 and TRBJ2-5; D is possibly TRBD1 (9 bases). Germline V lookup: CDR1 SGHRS, CDR2 YFSETQ. The CDR3 length is 16 residues. The germline V and J ends were trimmed by 4 bases and 4 bases, with 20 bases remaining between them.

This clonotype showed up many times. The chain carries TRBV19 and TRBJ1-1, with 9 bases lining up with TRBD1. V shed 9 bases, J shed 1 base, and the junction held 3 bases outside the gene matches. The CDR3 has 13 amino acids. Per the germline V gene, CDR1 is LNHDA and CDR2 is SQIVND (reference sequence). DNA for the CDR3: TGTGCCAGCGGACAGGGGACGAACACTGAAGCTTTCTTT. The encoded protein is CASGQGTNTEAFF.

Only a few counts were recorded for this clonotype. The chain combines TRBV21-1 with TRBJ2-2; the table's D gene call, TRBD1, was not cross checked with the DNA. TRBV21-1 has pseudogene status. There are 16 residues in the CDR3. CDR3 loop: CASSKPSRSVTGELFF. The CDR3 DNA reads TGTGCCAGCAGCAAACCGTCCCGATCAGTGACCGGGGAGCTGTTTTTT.